One T cell receptor beta chain is described in this entry. The sample is drawn from a study of blood T cell repertoires in COVID-19. The J segment lost 6 bases and the V segment lost 3 bases, leaving 8 bases of the junction unmatched. CDR1 is SGHDT, CDR2 YYEEEE, per germline. CDR3 length: 14 amino acids. The table came from immunoSEQ multiplex PCR; TCRdb's copy has only in-frame clones and leaves some out. The table has approximately 210,000 clones, around 82% seen once. This sequence was found in a woman aged 80 or over with acute or convalescent COVID-19. Material for sequencing was peripheral blood. V gene TRBV5-6 combines with J gene TRBJ1-2; 7 positions agree with TRBD1. This chain's CDR3 is CASSSLRQGDGYTF. CDR3 coding DNA: TGTGCCAGCAGCTCCCTTAGACAGGGTGATGGCTACACCTTC.